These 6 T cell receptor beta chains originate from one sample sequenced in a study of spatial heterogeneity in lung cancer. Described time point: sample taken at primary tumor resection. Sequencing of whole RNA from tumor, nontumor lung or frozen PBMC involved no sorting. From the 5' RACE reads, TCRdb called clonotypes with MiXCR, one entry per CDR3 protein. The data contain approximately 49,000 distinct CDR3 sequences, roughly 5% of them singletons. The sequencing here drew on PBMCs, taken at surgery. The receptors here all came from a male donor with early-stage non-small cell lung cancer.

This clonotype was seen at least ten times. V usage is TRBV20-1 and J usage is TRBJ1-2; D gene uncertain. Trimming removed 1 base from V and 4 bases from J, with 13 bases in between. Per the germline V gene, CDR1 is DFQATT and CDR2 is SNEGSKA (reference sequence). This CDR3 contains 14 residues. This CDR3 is CSARVSRDFYGYTF. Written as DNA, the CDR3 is TGCAGTGCTAGAGTATCCCGGGATTTCTATGGCTACACCTTC.

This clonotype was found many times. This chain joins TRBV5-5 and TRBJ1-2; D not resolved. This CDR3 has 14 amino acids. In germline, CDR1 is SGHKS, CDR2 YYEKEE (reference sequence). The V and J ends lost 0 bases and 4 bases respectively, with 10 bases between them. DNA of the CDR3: TGTGCCAGCAGCTTGGGACCTACGTCCTATGGCTACACCTTC. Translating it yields CASSLGPTSYGYTF. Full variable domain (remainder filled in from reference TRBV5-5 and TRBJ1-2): DAGVTQSPTHLIKTRGQQVTLRCSPISGHKSVSWYQQVLGQGPQFIFQYYEKEERGRGNFPDRFSARQFPNYSSELNVNALLLGDSALYLCASSLGPTSYGYTFGSGTRLTVV.

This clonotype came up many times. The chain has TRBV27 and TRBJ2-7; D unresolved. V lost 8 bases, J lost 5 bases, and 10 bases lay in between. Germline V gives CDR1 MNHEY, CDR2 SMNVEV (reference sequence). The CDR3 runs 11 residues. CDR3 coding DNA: TGTGCCAGCCGTTCCGCCAACGAGCAGTACTTC. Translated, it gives CASRSANEQYF.

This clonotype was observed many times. In nucleotides, the CDR3 is TGTGCCAGCAGTTTTCTGAGCTCCTACAATGAGCAGTTCTTC. Protein sequence: CASSFLSSYNEQFF. The chain joins TRBV28 to TRBJ2-1; D unresolved. The CDR3 covers 14 residues. Germline CDR1 MDHEN, CDR2 SYDVKM. The ends were cut back, 3 bases at V and 0 bases at J, with 6 bases in the middle.

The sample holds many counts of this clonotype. CDR3 bases: TGTGCCTGGAGTGTCTCGATCGGGGAGCTGTTTTTT. Amino acid sequence: CAWSVSIGELFF. V and J are TRBV30 and TRBJ2-2; D is unclear. V lost 0 bases to trimming and J lost 7 bases, with 6 bases between them. The CDR3 has 12 amino acids. Germline loops: CDR1 GTSNPN, CDR2 SVGIG (reference sequence).

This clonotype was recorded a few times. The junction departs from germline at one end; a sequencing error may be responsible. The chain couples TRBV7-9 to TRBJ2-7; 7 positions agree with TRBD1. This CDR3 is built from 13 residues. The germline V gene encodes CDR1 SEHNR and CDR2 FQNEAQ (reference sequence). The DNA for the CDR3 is TGTGTCAGCAGCACCAGGGACAGCTACGAGCAGTACTTC. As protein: CVSSTRDSYEQYF.